The clone carrying this TCR beta chain has at least ten counts. No antigen is known for it. These data are taken from a study of human T cells and chemical hapten exposure. At the level of the study: During the approximately 23-week study period, patients had diphenylcyclopropenone applied to the scalp every week. Among samples, TCR yields varied mainly because of small differences in pooled library volume.

The CDR3 has 14 residues. Germline V gene lookup returns CDR1 MDHEN and CDR2 SYDVKM. V was pared by 4 bases and J by 6 bases, with 7 bases of the junction left unmatched. One entry per CDR3 protein results from TCRdb running MiXCR on the RACE reads. Here the sample spans about 81,000 distinct CDR3 sequences, roughly a tenth being singletons. Time point meaning: patch test 2, 6 weeks after DPC sensitization. As for treatment: therapeutic diphenylcyclopropenone sensitization with weekly scalp DPC. Findings and limits, study-wide: Donors' alopecia may make their immune response differ from healthy people's. There was no change with DPC sensitization in TCRs above 1 in 1000 frequency.

The source is a woman aged 25 to 39 with alopecia areata. Some clones in this sample may be carry-over from other donors' samples. Here the sequenced sample was whole blood, taken in connection with sensitization to the hapten diphenylcyclopropenone (DPC). V is TRBV28 and J is TRBJ1-2, with 8 bases lining up with TRBD1. CDR3 protein: CASSSSRGRDGYTF. CDR3 nucleotide sequence: TGTGCCAGCAGTTCATCCAGGGGGCGGGATGGCTACACCTTC.